Below are 6 T cell receptor beta chains sequenced from a single sample in a study of monozygotic twins with inflammatory bowel disease. TCRdb re-called the 5' RACE reads; every CDR3 protein appears as one record, without DNA. Its listing shows 350,000 to 500,000 distinct CDR3 sequences. Sequenced sample: blood. Source of these receptors: a human donor with ulcerative colitis or Crohn's disease, or a healthy co-twin of an affected twin (not recorded which).

The chain is built from TRBV5-5 and TRBJ2-7. The germline V gene encodes CDR1 SGHKS and CDR2 YYEKEE (reference sequence). The CDR3 runs 12 residues. The chain's CDR3 is CASSFADYEQYF.

The chain carries TRBV5-1 and TRBJ2-7. Germline V gene data show CDR1 as SGHRS and CDR2 as YFSETQ. The CDR3 runs to 14 residues. CDR3 in amino acids: CASSLNPSSYEQYF.

The V gene is TRBV4-3, the J gene TRBJ1-6; the D call of TRBD1 rests on TCRdb alone, since no DNA is present to check it. The CDR3 spans 15 residues. CDR1 and CDR2 (germline): LGHNA, YSLEER. CDR3 protein: CASSQDRGKGSPLHF.

The V call is TRBV28, the J call TRBJ2-3; TCRdb lists TRBD1, though no DNA is available to test this call. The CDR3 spans 15 residues. The germline V gene has CDR1 MDHEN and CDR2 SYDVKM. The CDR3 here is CASSGDRGFTDTQYF.

The chain joins TRBV24-1 to TRBJ2-2; TCRdb's assignment of TRBD1 cannot be checked, as there is no DNA. Germline CDR1 and CDR2: KGHDR and SFDVKD. CDR3 length: 18 amino acids. The CDR3 region is CATSAPTGDRGRTGELFF.

The chain combines TRBV5-4 with TRBJ2-2; as DNA is missing, the TRBD1 call by TCRdb cannot be tested. The CDR3 spans 15 residues. Germline V gene sequence: CDR1 SGHNT, CDR2 YYREEE (reference sequence). CDR3 loop: CASSFGQGTSGELFF.